The entry that follows covers one T cell receptor (beta chain) sequence. Its antigen remains unidentified. No much larger clone exists at a distance of one base, and base qualities are not known. The library was obtained by 5' RACE. The instrument was a NextSeq 500. To correct for sequencing error and PCR bias, the TCR library protocol tagged individual cDNA molecules with unique molecular identifiers. Both TCR alpha and beta chains were sequenced, and tight co-correlation was observed between alpha and beta sequence abundances in each sample. In the source study's methods: Decombinator V4 was used to annotate the V gene, J gene and CDR3 of the TCR sequences. TCRs were defined as expanded if a significant change between any two time points was detected under a Poisson model with p below 0.0001. Abundances of TCRs were expressed as counts per million after normalisation to the total number of TCRs sequenced in each sample. TRAV1-2 paired with TRAJ12, TRAJ20 or TRAJ33 defined MAIT TCRs, while TRAV10 paired with TRAJ18 defined iNKT TCRs. A search of VDJdb, accessed on 1 November 2021, was run for TCRs annotated to CMV, EBV and SARS-CoV-2, with TCRs annotated for multiple antigens excluded. TCRdb reprocessed the public reads (quality trimming at Q25 with fastp, clone calling with MiXCR) and kept in-frame beta chains. Merged by CDR3 protein, the rows form single entries marked with the most common genes and DNA. In this record, the V and J calls reflect TCRdb's handling and not the investigators' own analysis. The sample records about 48,000 distinct CDR3 sequences, approximately 6% of which are singletons. Of the sample, around 6.9% is held by the ten largest clones.

This entry belongs to a study of early T cells in non-severe SARS-CoV-2 infection (dated by TCRdb to the early 2020s). Regarding the study in general: TCR sequencing used bulk RNA from unsorted whole blood, so alpha and beta chains could not be paired. Overall results and qualifications from the work: Matching against VDJdb was skewed toward anti-spike CD8 responses, likely underestimated virus-specific expansions, and missed private and CD4 specificities.

The study was a case-control design nested within a healthcare worker cohort in London, UK, with weekly nasopharyngeal swab PCR tests and blood sampling. Between 23 and 31 March 2020, the week of the UK lockdown, healthcare workers were enrolled and then followed up weekly for as long as 16 weeks. The germline V gene sets CDR1 to SGHDT and CDR2 to YYEEEE. V and J lose 4 bases and 6 bases, and a span of 11 bases separates them. There are 12 amino acids in the CDR3, from cysteine to phenylalanine inclusive. The only DNA kept is the CDR3, 36 bases in frame from the first base. The rearrangement joined TRBV5-6 to TRBJ2-7; the D gene cannot be resolved reliably. The sequences come from whole blood, collected at baseline. The source of this sequence is an adult who was a healthcare worker with PCR-confirmed SARS-CoV-2 infection or an uninfected control (not recorded which). For the CDR3, the sequence is CASSLPLGEQYF. At the DNA level, the sequence is TGTGCCAGCAGCCTACCATTGGGCGAGCAGTACTTC.